The table lists the clone carrying this T cell receptor beta chain with many counts. The antigen remains unidentified. In the library, individual cDNA molecules carried attached unique molecular identifiers. Each CDR3 protein gets one entry after TCRdb re-called the 5' RACE reads with MiXCR. The sample shows about 58,000 distinct CDR3 sequences, 9.5% to 15% of them seen only once. The sample belongs to a study of early T cells in non-severe SARS-CoV-2 infection. Study-level background: Unsorted whole blood bulk RNA was sequenced, with unpaired chains.

Findings of the study overall: Comparison of clonotypes with VDJdb favored anti-spike CD8 responses while missing private and CD4 specificities.

This CDR3 has 14 amino acids. This chain links TRBV21-1 with TRBJ1-2; the D segment call TRBD1 is taken from the table without a DNA check. TRBV21-1 is classified as a pseudogene. The source material was whole blood. The sequence derives from an adult who was a healthcare worker with PCR-confirmed SARS-CoV-2 infection or an uninfected control (not recorded which). The CDR3 DNA sequence: TGTGCCAGCAGCAAAGGGACAGGGGGCTATGGCTACACCTTC. This gives the protein CASSKGTGGYGYTF.